This T cell receptor (beta chain) was sequenced in a study of siplizumab effects on memory and regulatory T cells. Overall study: Each responder-stimulator pair had a siplizumab around 1 ug/mL reaction and a drug-free control.

This clone was picked up a small number of times. What it recognizes is unknown. This CDR3 has 13 residues. Germline V gene sequence: CDR1 SGHVS, CDR2 FQNEAQ. The V end lost 5 bases, the J end lost 2 bases, and 9 bases lay between the germline ends. The mixed lymphocyte reaction cells were cocultured at 37°C for six to seven days. The repertoire was sequenced with immunoSEQ multiplex PCR; TCRdb's copy has only in-frame clones and lacks some. The table has about 14,000 clones, about 46% seen once. Study-level points and caveats: In siplizumab cultures, the suppressive function of proliferating Tregs remained unconfirmed. Under siplizumab, alloreactive sequences traced to unstimulated CD4+ memory cells were significantly reduced.

Sequencing was performed on CFSE-low (dividing) CD4+ T cells sorted from an allogeneic mixed lymphocyte reaction. The chain has TRBV7-8 and TRBJ1-2; tentative D call: TRBD1 (6 bases). The receptor's source is a human donor in good health; the cells came from an allogeneic mixed lymphocyte reaction. CDR3 amino acids: CASSQDRNYGYTF. CDR3 nucleotides: TGTGCCAGCAGCCAGGACAGAAACTATGGCTACACCTTC.